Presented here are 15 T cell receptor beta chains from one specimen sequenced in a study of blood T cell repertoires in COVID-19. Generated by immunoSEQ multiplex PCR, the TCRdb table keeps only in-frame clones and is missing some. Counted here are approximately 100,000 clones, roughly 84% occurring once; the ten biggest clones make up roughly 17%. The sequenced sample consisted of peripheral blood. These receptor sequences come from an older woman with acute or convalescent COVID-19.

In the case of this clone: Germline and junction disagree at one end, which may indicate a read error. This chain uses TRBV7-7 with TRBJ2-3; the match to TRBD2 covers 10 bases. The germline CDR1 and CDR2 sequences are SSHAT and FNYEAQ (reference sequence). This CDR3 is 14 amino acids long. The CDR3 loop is CASSGGASTDTQYF. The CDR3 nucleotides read TGTGCTAGCAGCGGGGGGGCTAGCACAGATACGCAGTATTTT.

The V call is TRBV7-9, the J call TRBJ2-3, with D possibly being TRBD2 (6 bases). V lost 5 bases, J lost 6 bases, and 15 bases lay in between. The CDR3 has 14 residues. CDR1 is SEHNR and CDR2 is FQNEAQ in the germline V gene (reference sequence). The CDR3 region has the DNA TGTGCCAGCAGCCAGCGGGCCCAAGGGGATACGCAGTATTTT. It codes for CASSQRAQGDTQYF.

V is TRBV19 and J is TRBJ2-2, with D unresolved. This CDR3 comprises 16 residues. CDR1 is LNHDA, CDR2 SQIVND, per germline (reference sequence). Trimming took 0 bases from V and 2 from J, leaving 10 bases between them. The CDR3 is CASSIEARRNTGELFF. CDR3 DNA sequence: TGTGCCAGTAGTATAGAAGCCCGAAGAAACACCGGGGAGCTGTTTTTT.

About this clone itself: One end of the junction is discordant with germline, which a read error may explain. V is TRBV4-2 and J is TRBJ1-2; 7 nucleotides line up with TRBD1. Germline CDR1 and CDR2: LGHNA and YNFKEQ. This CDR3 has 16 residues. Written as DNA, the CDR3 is TGTGCCAGCAGCCGAGAATCCCGGGACAGTGGCTATAGCTACACCTTC. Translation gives CASSRESRDSGYSYTF.

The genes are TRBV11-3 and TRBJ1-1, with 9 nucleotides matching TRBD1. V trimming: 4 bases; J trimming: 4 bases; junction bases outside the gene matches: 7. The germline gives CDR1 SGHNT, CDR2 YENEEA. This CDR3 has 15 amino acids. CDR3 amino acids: CASSSGQGRATEAFF. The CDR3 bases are TGTGCCAGCAGCTCCGGACAGGGGAGGGCCACTGAAGCTTTCTTT.

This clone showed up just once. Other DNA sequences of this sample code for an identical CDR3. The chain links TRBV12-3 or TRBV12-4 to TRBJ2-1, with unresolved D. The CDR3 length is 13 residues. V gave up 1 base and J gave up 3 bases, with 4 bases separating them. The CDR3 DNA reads TGTGCCAGCAGTTTAGGACTCTACAATGAGCAGTTCTTC. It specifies CASSLGLYNEQFF.

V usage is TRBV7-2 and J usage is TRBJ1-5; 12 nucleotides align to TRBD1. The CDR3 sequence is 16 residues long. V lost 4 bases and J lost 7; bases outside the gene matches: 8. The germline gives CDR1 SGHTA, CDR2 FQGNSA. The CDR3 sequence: CASSYSGTGGGQPQHF. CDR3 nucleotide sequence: TGTGCCAGCAGCTACTCCGGGACAGGGGGCGGGCAGCCCCAGCATTTT.

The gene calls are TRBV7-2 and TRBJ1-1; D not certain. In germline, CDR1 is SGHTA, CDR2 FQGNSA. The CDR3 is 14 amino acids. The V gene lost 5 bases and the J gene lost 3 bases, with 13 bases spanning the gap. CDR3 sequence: CASSEKRAHTEAFF. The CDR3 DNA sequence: TGTGCCAGCAGCGAGAAGAGGGCGCACACTGAAGCTTTCTTT.

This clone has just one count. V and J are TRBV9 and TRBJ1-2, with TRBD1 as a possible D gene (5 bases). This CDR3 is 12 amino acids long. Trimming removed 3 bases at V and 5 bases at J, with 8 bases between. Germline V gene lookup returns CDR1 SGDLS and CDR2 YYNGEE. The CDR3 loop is CASSASGYGYTF. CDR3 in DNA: TGTGCCAGCAGCGCCTCAGGGTATGGCTACACCTTC.

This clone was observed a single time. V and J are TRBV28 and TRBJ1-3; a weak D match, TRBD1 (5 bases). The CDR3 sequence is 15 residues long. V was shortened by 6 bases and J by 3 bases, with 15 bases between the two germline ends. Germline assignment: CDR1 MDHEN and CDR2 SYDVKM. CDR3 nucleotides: TGTGCCAGCAGCCCCCCAAGGGGCAGTGGAAACACCATATATTTT. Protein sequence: CASSPPRGSGNTIYF. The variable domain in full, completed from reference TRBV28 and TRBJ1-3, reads DVKVTQSSRYLVKRTGEKVFLECVQDMDHENMFWYRQDPGLGLRLIYFSYDVKMKEKGDIPEGYSVSREKKERFSLILESASTNQTSMYLCASSPPRGSGNTIYFGEGSWLTVV.

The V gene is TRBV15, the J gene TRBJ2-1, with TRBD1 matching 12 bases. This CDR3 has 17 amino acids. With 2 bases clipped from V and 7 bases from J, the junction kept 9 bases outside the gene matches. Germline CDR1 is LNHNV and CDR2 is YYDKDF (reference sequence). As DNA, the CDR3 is TGTGCCACCAGCAGACAGGCGGGGACAGGGGGCTTGAATGAGCAGTTCTTC. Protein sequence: CATSRQAGTGGLNEQFF.

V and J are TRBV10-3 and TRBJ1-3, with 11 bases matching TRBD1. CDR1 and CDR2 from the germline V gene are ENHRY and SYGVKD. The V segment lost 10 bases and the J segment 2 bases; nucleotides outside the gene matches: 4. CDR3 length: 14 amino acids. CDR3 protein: CATGTGGTGNTIYF. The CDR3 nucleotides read TGTGCCACCGGGACAGGGGGTACTGGAAACACCATATATTTT.

CDR3 coding DNA: TGTGCCAGCAGCCCGACAGTAAAAGGGGGTACGCAGTATTTT. It codes for CASSPTVKGGTQYF. V and J are TRBV5-5 and TRBJ2-3, with D possibly being TRBD1 (6 bases). V was shortened by 4 bases and J by 8 bases, with 17 bases between the two germline ends. In germline, CDR1 is SGHKS, CDR2 YYEKEE (reference sequence). This CDR3 contains 14 residues.

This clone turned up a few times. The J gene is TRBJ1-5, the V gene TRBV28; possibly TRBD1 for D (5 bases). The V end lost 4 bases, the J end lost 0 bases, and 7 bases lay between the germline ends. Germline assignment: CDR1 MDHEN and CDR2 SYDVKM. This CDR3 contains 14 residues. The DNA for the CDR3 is TGTGCCAGCAGTTCCCAGGGTAGCAATCAGCCCCAGCATTTT. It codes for CASSSQGSNQPQHF.

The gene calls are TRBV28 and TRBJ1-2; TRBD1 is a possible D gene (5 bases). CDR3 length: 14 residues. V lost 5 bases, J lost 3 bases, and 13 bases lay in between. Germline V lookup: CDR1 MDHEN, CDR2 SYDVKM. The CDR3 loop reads CASSRQLVDYGYTF. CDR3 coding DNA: TGTGCCAGCAGTAGACAGCTGGTGGACTATGGCTACACCTTC.